This note documents a single TCR beta chain sequence. This sample stems from a study of T cells after yellow fever vaccination. Study-level information: Each low-cell-number fraction was prepared by means of SMART-Seq v4 Ultra Low Input.

CDR3 length: 14 residues. The ends lost 8 bases at V and 6 bases at J; junction bases unmatched: 8. Germline values: CDR1 ENHRY, CDR2 SYGVKD. TCRdb fed the 5' RACE reads into MiXCR, producing one record per CDR3 protein. The table shows 300,000 to 400,000 distinct CDR3 sequences, with about 10% occurring only once. J is TRBJ2-7 and V is TRBV10-3; 12 bases map to TRBD1. The specimen comprised CD4+ T cells sorted from PBMCs, sampled 45 days after the yellow fever booster vaccination. The TCR sequence derives from a man in his late teens or twenties who received the YFV17D yellow fever vaccine. This chain's CDR3 is CAIGQGTGGSEQYF. The CDR3 nucleotides are TGTGCCATCGGCCAAGGGACAGGGGGCAGCGAGCAGTACTTC.